These 11 T cell receptor beta chains were all obtained from the same sample, sequenced in a study of beta chain features in type 1 diabetes. The isolated RNA, all of it, was reverse transcribed, so expressed TCRB transcripts were what got sequenced. Data came from immunoSEQ multiplex PCR; TCRdb stores just in-frame clones and leaves some out. The sample has about 210,000 clones; roughly 10% are singletons. The sequenced sample was central memory CD4+ T cells from blood. Source of these receptors: a man aged 18-30 years in good health.

The chain joins TRBV5-6 to TRBJ2-2, with 12 nucleotides matching TRBD2. This CDR3 region has 16 residues. Trimming took 4 bases from V and 2 from J; bases not matched to a gene: 3. In germline, CDR1 is SGHDT, CDR2 YYEEEE. The CDR3 is CASSQTSGRNTGELFF. Here the CDR3 DNA reads TGTGCCAGCAGCCAGACTAGCGGGAGAAACACCGGGGAGCTGTTTTTT.

This clone was seen a handful of times. Its ends do not fully match the called genes, so a read error is possible. Other DNA sequences in this specimen translate into the identical CDR3. The chain links TRBV30 to TRBJ2-1, with D tentatively TRBD1 or TRBD2 (6 bases each). The CDR3 has 14 amino acids. The germline V gene has CDR1 GTSNPN and CDR2 SVGIG (reference sequence). The CDR3 DNA is TGTGCCTGGGACGGCGGAGGGGGATACAACGAGCAGTTCTTC. Residues: CAWDGGGGYNEQFF.

This clone came up a few times. This chain links TRBV10-3 with TRBJ2-1; 8 bases map to TRBD2. Germline assignment: CDR1 ENHRY and CDR2 SYGVKD. CDR3 length equals 17 residues. V lost 1 base and J lost 4; bases outside the gene matches: 9. CDR3 DNA sequence: TGTGCCATCAGTGAGTTTTTCGGGAGGGCCTCTTACAATGAGCAGTTCTTC. It encodes CAISEFFGRASYNEQFF.

This clone has at least ten counts. The chain uses TRBV21-1 and TRBJ2-1. TRBV21-1 is annotated as a pseudogene. CDR3 size: 14 residues. The CDR3 region is CASRLMGTYNEQFF. In DNA form, the CDR3 reads TGTGCCAGCAGACTCATGGGAACCTACAATGAGCAGTTCTTC.

The chain carries TRBV7-2 and TRBJ2-3; maybe TRBD1 (5 bases). Germline V gives CDR1 SGHTA, CDR2 FQGNSA. V dropped 5 bases and J dropped 5 bases, with 14 bases sitting between them. This CDR3 is 14 amino acids long. The CDR3 loop is CASSPGYRRDTQYF. The CDR3 region has the DNA TGTGCCAGCAGCCCCGGTTACAGGAGAGATACGCAGTATTTT.

The chain carries TRBV28 and TRBJ1-5; 8 nucleotides align to TRBD1. CDR3 length: 14 residues. CDR1 and CDR2 (germline): MDHEN, SYDVKM. Germline trimming cut 6 bases from V and 7 bases from J; bases unmatched to any gene: 8. CDR3 amino acids: CASSSGQGGQPQHF. The CDR3 nucleotides read TGTGCCAGCAGCTCCGGACAGGGAGGGCAGCCCCAGCATTTT.

This clone turned up a few times. The J gene is TRBJ1-1, the V gene TRBV11-2, with D unresolved. Germline CDR1 SGHAT, CDR2 FQNNGV. This CDR3 has 14 amino acids. Trimming shortened V by 1 base and J by 7 bases, and 13 bases separated the two germline ends. CDR3 region: CASSLVGDDGEAFF. The DNA for the CDR3 is TGTGCCAGCAGCTTAGTTGGCGATGACGGTGAAGCTTTCTTT.

This clone was picked up a small number of times. The chain uses TRBV14 and TRBJ2-3; TRBD1 might be the D (6 bases). The CDR3 loop spans 14 amino acids. Trimming left V 3 bases short and J 2 bases short, with 9 bases between. In germline, CDR1 is SGHDN, CDR2 FVKESK. CDR3 sequence reads: CASSQGHPTDTQYF. DNA of the CDR3: TGTGCCAGCAGCCAGGGACACCCCACAGATACGCAGTATTTT.

CDR3 DNA sequence: TGCGCCAGCAGCTCGGTGGACAGCAGAGGAAACATTCAGTACTTC. Amino acid sequence: CASSSVDSRGNIQYF. The chain uses TRBV5-1 and TRBJ2-4; D might be TRBD1 (6 bases). The CDR3 extends over 15 amino acids. Trimming took 3 bases from V and 6 from J, leaving 16 bases between them. Germline lookup yields CDR1 SGHRS and CDR2 YFSETQ.

The rearrangement joins TRBV4-3 to TRBJ1-2; TRBD1 might be the D (6 bases). CDR1 and CDR2 (germline): LGHNA, YSLEER. The CDR3 consists of 14 residues. Deletions cut 3 bases from V and 8 bases from J, with 16 bases between. The CDR3: CASSQHTGLGGYTF. The CDR3 bases are TGCGCCAGCAGCCAGCATACAGGGCTGGGAGGCTACACCTTC.

This rearrangement joins TRBV30 to TRBJ2-4; 7 bases fit TRBD2. Trimming at V came to 0 bases and at J to 3 bases, leaving 5 bases not matched to a gene. The germline CDR1 and CDR2 sequences are GTSNPN and SVGIG (reference sequence). CDR3 length equals 15 residues. The CDR3 coding sequence is TGTGCCTGGAGTGTACTAACTAGCGACAAAAACATTCAGTACTTC. Translating gives CAWSVLTSDKNIQYF.